The 11 T cell receptor beta chains presented below share a single source sample, sequenced in a study of beta chain features in type 1 diabetes. Isolated RNA was reverse transcribed in full, so expressed TCRB transcripts were sequenced. Libraries were prepared by immunoSEQ multiplex PCR; TCRdb keeps only in-frame clonotypes and omits some of them. Of under 900,000 clones listed, roughly 16% are singletons. Sequencing was done on a sample of naive CD4+ T cells from blood. The receptors shown here come from a woman aged 18-29 years in good health.

This clone showed up just a few times. The rearrangement joins TRBV7-2 to TRBJ1-2; D is undetermined. The germline gives CDR1 SGHTA, CDR2 FQGNSA. The CDR3 runs to 14 residues. Trimming pared 0 bases from V and 3 bases from J, leaving 8 bases between. The CDR3 coding sequence is TGTGCCAGCAGCTTAGCTGGGTGGGACTATGGCTACACCTTC. Its protein is CASSLAGWDYGYTF.

This clone occurred a few times. This rearrangement joins TRBV7-2 to TRBJ2-1; 10 nucleotides line up with TRBD2. This CDR3 spans 19 amino acids. V was pared by 2 bases and J by 9 bases, with 19 bases of the junction left unmatched. Germline V CDR1 and CDR2: SGHTA, FQGNSA. CDR3 nucleotides: TGTGCCAGCAGCTTACAGCCCCTCGGACTAGCGGTCCCCGATTCTGAGCAGTTCTTC. This codes for CASSLQPLGLAVPDSEQFF.

In its sample, this clone was seen a few times. Other DNA sequences in the same sample also yield this CDR3. The chain is built from TRBV28 and TRBJ2-7; the match to TRBD1 covers 10 bases. The germline gives CDR1 MDHEN, CDR2 SYDVKM. The J segment lost 2 bases and the V segment lost 5 bases, leaving 3 bases of the junction unmatched. The CDR3 covers 14 residues. The CDR3 DNA follows: TGTGCCAGCAGTATTGGACAGGGGGCCTACGAGCAGTACTTC. This sequence encodes CASSIGQGAYEQYF.

The table lists this clone with a few counts. V and J are TRBV9 and TRBJ2-2; no firm D call. This CDR3 is built from 15 residues. The V and J ends lost 0 bases and 2 bases respectively, with 8 bases between them. The germline V gene has CDR1 SGDLS and CDR2 YYNGEE. CDR3 in DNA: TGTGCCAGCAGCGTAGCTTTCCAAAACACCGGGGAGCTGTTTTTT. Encoded protein: CASSVAFQNTGELFF.

The V gene is TRBV4-2, the J gene TRBJ2-3; the D is unclear. This CDR3 region has 16 residues. V shed 0 bases and J shed 0 bases, with 10 bases lying between them. Germline V gene sequence: CDR1 LGHNA, CDR2 YNFKEQ. CDR3: CASSQDYSASTDTQYF. In DNA form, the CDR3 reads TGTGCCAGCAGCCAAGATTATTCAGCTAGCACAGATACGCAGTATTTT.

In DNA form, the CDR3 reads TGCGCCAGCAGGCCCAATTACCCCGGTAGCGGCGTCCTGACTTTC. Protein product: CASRPNYPGSGVLTF. The V gene is TRBV4-3, the J gene TRBJ2-6; a weak D match, TRBD2 (6 bases). The CDR3 extends over 15 amino acids. Trimming removed 6 bases at V and 12 bases at J, with 21 bases between. Germline CDR1 reads LGHNA; CDR2 reads YSLEER.

This clone turned up a few times. The gene calls are TRBV4-3 and TRBJ1-5; no firm D call. The germline gives CDR1 LGHNA, CDR2 YSLEER. V gave up 0 bases and J gave up 5 bases, with 11 bases separating them. The CDR3 runs to 15 residues. Written as DNA, the CDR3 is TGCGCCAGCAGCCAAGAGTGGACTTATTATCAGCCCCAGCATTTT. Amino acids: CASSQEWTYYQPQHF.

The chain has TRBV4-2 and TRBJ2-7; 7 nucleotides align to TRBD2. CDR3 length: 15 residues. V shed 0 bases, J shed 2 bases, and the junction held 4 bases outside the gene matches. Germline V gene sequence: CDR1 LGHNA, CDR2 YNFKEQ. CDR3 coding DNA: TGTGCCAGCAGCCAAGATCTAACTAGCGCCTACGAGCAGTACTTC. Amino acid sequence: CASSQDLTSAYEQYF.

On this clone: Mismatch with germline at one junction end may stem from a read error. The gene calls are TRBV15 and TRBJ2-2; tentative D call: TRBD1 (5 bases). The CDR3 covers 14 residues. Germline loops: CDR1 LNHNV, CDR2 YYDKDF (reference sequence). CDR3 sequence reads: CATSRDVDTGELFF. DNA of the CDR3: TGTGCCACCAGCAGAGATGTGGACACGGGGGAGCTGTTTTTT. The whole variable domain, remainder taken from reference TRBV15 and TRBJ2-2, is DAMVIQNPRYQVTQFGKPVTLSCSQTLNHNVMYWYQQKSSQAPKLLFHYYDKDFNNEADTPDNFQSRRPNTSFCFLDIRSPGLGDTAMYLCATSRDVDTGELFFGEGSRLTVL.

In its sample, this clone was seen a few times. The gene calls are TRBV6-5 and TRBJ1-4; no clear D. Germline loops: CDR1 MNHEY, CDR2 SVGAGI. The CDR3 consists of 14 residues. V was cut by 0 bases and J by 8 bases, with 10 bases left in between. The DNA of the CDR3 is TGTGCCAGCAGTTACTCGAGATCCAGGGAAAAACTGTTTTTT. Amino acid sequence: CASSYSRSREKLFF.

This chain uses TRBV5-1 with TRBJ1-3; 9 positions match TRBD1. Germline V gene data show CDR1 as SGHRS and CDR2 as YFSETQ. Losses at the gene ends were 5 bases for V and 2 bases for J; bases not matched to a gene: 5. This CDR3 has 15 amino acids. The CDR3 DNA is TGCGCCAGCAGTCGAGGACAGGGGACTGGAAACACCATATATTTT. Protein product: CASSRGQGTGNTIYF.